This T cell receptor beta chain was obtained from a study of human T cells and chemical hapten exposure. Study-level background: Upper inner arm skin measuring approximately 2 cm by approximately 2 cm received 2% DPC for sensitization.

Study results and caveats: Each of the donors had alopecia, so their immune responses may not resemble those of healthy people.

About this clonotype itself: What it binds is unknown.

TCRdb itself ran the RACE reads through MiXCR, one entry per CDR3 protein. This sample has under 60,000 distinct CDR3 sequences; approximately 9.6% occur once, and the top ten carry 9.5% to 10%. Described time point: pre-sensitization, week 0. Specified treatment: therapeutic diphenylcyclopropenone sensitization with weekly scalp DPC. Unfractionated whole blood yielded the extracted total RNA. Each patch test followed a blood draw. V was pared by 0 bases and J by 6 bases, with 5 bases between. The length of the CDR3 is 12 residues. The germline V gene has CDR1 SGHKS and CDR2 YYEKEE (reference sequence).

The receptor was derived from a woman aged 25 to 39 with alopecia areata. Some clones in this sample may be carry-over from other donors' samples. The chain carries TRBV5-5 and TRBJ2-3; unclear D gene. The specimen comprised whole blood, sampled in connection with sensitization to the hapten diphenylcyclopropenone (DPC). The CDR3 DNA sequence: TGTGCCAGCAGCTTGGGCGACGATACGCAGTATTTT. This translates into CASSLGDDTQYF. Full variable domain (rest looked up from reference TRBV5-5 and TRBJ2-3): DAGVTQSPTHLIKTRGQQVTLRCSPISGHKSVSWYQQVLGQGPQFIFQYYEKEERGRGNFPDRFSARQFPNYSSELNVNALLLGDSALYLCASSLGDDTQYFGPGTRLTVL.